This T cell receptor beta chain was sequenced during a study of CXCR3-negative and CXCR3-positive naive CD8 T cells. It was by 5' RACE with UMI labels that the TRB cDNA libraries were prepared. TCRdb re-called the 5' RACE reads and shows each CDR3 protein once, DNA omitted. The sample table includes 3,800 or so distinct CDR3 sequences. This sequence originates from a human donor in good health. Some clones in this sample may be carry-over from other donors' samples. The specimen was naive CXCR3- CD8+ T cells from blood. The subset here: CD45RO-CCR7+CD27+CD95- naive CD8+ T cells lacking CXCR3 (TNR3-).

The CDR3 reads CASSEDNEQFF. The J gene is TRBJ2-1, the V gene TRBV23-1. TRBV23-1 is an ORF, with its function uncertain. CDR3 length: 11 residues.